Described below is a single T cell receptor (beta chain) sequence and its context. Its antigen is undetermined. Authors' processing steps: Junction-only immunoSEQ sequences carried no quality scores, so filtering differed. Profiled with immunoSEQ multiplex PCR; TCRdb holds only in-frame clones, not every one. That table supplies the V and J calls and clone size; D and trimming were determined from the DNA. The repertoire holds approximately 1,500,000 clones, with around 98% as singletons. This record comes from a study of shared clonotypes between healthy human individuals. Study results and caveats: Sharing across four donors was seen in about 5% of naive CD4 clonotypes. Generally, naive subsets (rather than memory subsets) showed larger estimated richness.

Per the germline V gene, CDR1 is SGHVS and CDR2 is FNYEAQ. The CDR3 covers 13 residues. V lost 4 bases, J lost 7 bases, and 6 bases stayed unmatched. The receptor was derived from a man aged 25 to 40 in good health. Input material: naive CD4+ T cells sorted from blood. Subset in this sample: CD45RA+ positively selected. The rearrangement links TRBV7-6 to TRBJ1-2; 7 bases are a match to TRBD1. The CDR3 coding sequence is TGTGCCAGCAGCTCGTACAGGGGTTCTGGCTACACCTTC. Its protein is CASSSYRGSGYTF.